Listed below are T cell receptor beta chains from one sample, sequenced in a study of blood T cell repertoires in COVID-19. The method was immunoSEQ multiplex PCR; TCRdb's version includes in-frame clones alone and lacks a portion of them. The table records under 300,000 clones, around 85% of them present only once. What was sequenced was peripheral blood. The origin of the receptors is a man between 60 and 75 years old with acute or convalescent COVID-19. Both conserved end residues are part of each CDR3.

v_gene: TRBV11-2
j_gene: TRBJ1-2
CDR3aa: CASSSNRGGAIYGYTF

v_gene: TRBV6-1
j_gene: TRBJ1-4
CDR3aa: CASSEGAGLDEKLFF

v_gene: TRBV5-4
j_gene: TRBJ1-6
CDR3aa: CASSLGGVNNSPLHF

v_gene: TRBV5-5
j_gene: TRBJ1-4
CDR3aa: CASSKDRRVEKLFF

v_gene: TRBV29-1
j_gene: TRBJ2-7
CDR3aa: CSVTLGQGRPPYEQYF

v_gene: TRBV7-2
j_gene: TRBJ1-2
CDR3aa: CASSLGQAPNYGYTF

v_gene: TRBV27
j_gene: TRBJ1-1
CDR3aa: CASSPPAPGTARVSEAFF

v_gene: TRBV3-1/TRBV3-2
j_gene: TRBJ1-2
CDR3aa: CASSQVVGQKFYGYTF

v_gene: TRBV11-2
j_gene: TRBJ1-1
CDR3aa: CASSIGTGGEAFF

v_gene: TRBV6-2/TRBV6-3
j_gene: TRBJ1-6
CDR3aa: CASSYGASNSPLHF

v_gene: TRBV5-1
j_gene: TRBJ2-7
CDR3aa: CASSYTEAYEQYF

v_gene: TRBV27
j_gene: TRBJ1-6
CDR3aa: CASTRDRFGNSPLHF

v_gene: TRBV24-1
j_gene: TRBJ2-7
CDR3aa: CATSDPARQGTHEQYF

v_gene: TRBV27
j_gene: TRBJ1-1
CDR3aa: CASRAQGAPLAEAFF

v_gene: TRBV28
j_gene: TRBJ2-1
CDR3aa: CATFARENNEQFF

v_gene: TRBV28
j_gene: TRBJ1-1
CDR3aa: CATNSSPYRGRWTEAFF

v_gene: TRBV28
j_gene: TRBJ2-1
CDR3aa: CASRVAGGIQNNEQFF

v_gene: TRBV5-6
j_gene: TRBJ1-5
CDR3aa: CASRETGSNQPQHF

v_gene: TRBV12-5
j_gene: TRBJ1-1
CDR3aa: CASDLGGMNTEAFF

v_gene: TRBV30
j_gene: TRBJ1-6
CDR3aa: CACGQGPDTYNSPLHF

v_gene: TRBV28
j_gene: TRBJ1-6
CDR3aa: CASREQGYNSPLHF

v_gene: TRBV6-2/TRBV6-3
j_gene: TRBJ1-2
CDR3aa: CASSPLVGANYGYTF

v_gene: TRBV14
j_gene: TRBJ1-1
CDR3aa: CASSGQQIGTEAFF

v_gene: TRBV7-2
j_gene: TRBJ2-2
CDR3aa: CASSRAPGNAGELFF

v_gene: TRBV7-3
j_gene: TRBJ2-1
CDR3aa: CASSPRGTEDYNEQFF

v_gene: TRBV6-4
j_gene: TRBJ2-1
CDR3aa: CASSVTGGSRDEQFF

v_gene: TRBV5-6
j_gene: TRBJ1-2
CDR3aa: CASSLGTTSYGYTF

v_gene: TRBV6-5
j_gene: TRBJ2-7
CDR3aa: CASTPSGNYEQYF

v_gene: TRBV3-1/TRBV3-2
j_gene: TRBJ1-3
CDR3aa: CASSQATGAGNTIYF

v_gene: TRBV28
j_gene: TRBJ2-1
CDR3aa: CASSNLTPYNEQFF

v_gene: TRBV10-1
j_gene: TRBJ2-2
CDR3aa: CASGQGARTGELFF

v_gene: TRBV29-1
j_gene: TRBJ1-1
CDR3aa: CSAVGFSGDTEAFF

v_gene: TRBV21-1
j_gene: TRBJ2-5
CDR3aa: CASSKRVGRGRETQYF

v_gene: TRBV14
j_gene: TRBJ1-5
CDR3aa: CASSQVREGSNQPQHF

v_gene: TRBV19
j_gene: TRBJ2-7
CDR3aa: CASSIGGTNGEQYF

v_gene: TRBV2
j_gene: TRBJ1-5
CDR3aa: CASNILNQPQHF

v_gene: TRBV6-5
j_gene: TRBJ1-2
CDR3aa: CASSYSGRGYGYTF

v_gene: TRBV3-1/TRBV3-2
j_gene: TRBJ2-3
CDR3aa: CASSQDFYRDDTQYF

v_gene: TRBV5-1
j_gene: TRBJ2-5
CDR3aa: CASSFGGRGGETQYF

v_gene: TRBV5-4
j_gene: TRBJ1-6
CDR3aa: CASSQGQGGNSPLHF

v_gene: TRBV5-1
j_gene: TRBJ2-5
CDR3aa: CASSLGREQETQYF

v_gene: TRBV27
j_gene: TRBJ2-5
CDR3aa: CASSRVSGSPQETQYF

v_gene: TRBV24-1
j_gene: TRBJ2-3
CDR3aa: CATSARLAGKGDTQYF

v_gene: TRBV5-1
j_gene: TRBJ1-1
CDR3aa: CASSLEGSNTEAFF

v_gene: TRBV7-7
j_gene: TRBJ2-2
CDR3aa: CASSLPGGNTGELFF

v_gene: TRBV11-2
j_gene: TRBJ2-7
CDR3aa: CASSPLAGGYEQYF

v_gene: TRBV30
j_gene: TRBJ2-2
CDR3aa: CAWSEDRTNTGELFF

v_gene: TRBV2
j_gene: TRBJ1-5
CDR3aa: CASSAQGNQPQHF

v_gene: TRBV6-5
j_gene: TRBJ2-1
CDR3aa: CASNPGGYNEQFF

v_gene: TRBV11-2
j_gene: TRBJ2-7
CDR3aa: CASSLKSDFTYEQYF

v_gene: TRBV7-3
j_gene: TRBJ2-1
CDR3aa: CASSLTAGRNEQFF

v_gene: TRBV7-9
j_gene: TRBJ2-7
CDR3aa: CASSLEKGTSLHEQYF

v_gene: TRBV7-9
j_gene: TRBJ1-1
CDR3aa: CASSMGQGANTEAFF

v_gene: TRBV30
j_gene: TRBJ1-2
CDR3aa: CAWSVAGANYGYTF

v_gene: TRBV13
j_gene: TRBJ2-7
CDR3aa: CASSFSGERYEQYF

v_gene: TRBV3-1/TRBV3-2
j_gene: TRBJ1-1
CDR3aa: CASSQVDRGETEAFF

v_gene: TRBV5-1
j_gene: TRBJ1-2
CDR3aa: CASSPMMSHGYTF

v_gene: TRBV27
j_gene: TRBJ1-2
CDR3aa: CASSRAGQGYGYTF

v_gene: TRBV7-2
j_gene: TRBJ2-2
CDR3aa: CASSLALRGLDRGNTGELFF